This paragraph covers one T cell receptor beta chain sequence. What antigen it recognizes has not been identified. Base quality data are lacking; no much larger clone is found one base away. This entry is derived from a study of cytomegalovirus exposure and HLA in healthy donors (TCRdb year 2017). In the study overall: According to a later analysis, the roughly 120 validation repertoires were produced on the same platform as the roughly 720 repertoires of the first cohort. The study was designed to test whether signatures of past pathogen exposure could be identified by cataloging public T cell receptors. Besides the first cohort of around 670 subjects, a separate validation cohort made up of 95 to 150 different subjects was used. The study combined high-throughput TCR immunosequencing, statistical association of individual TCRs with disease status, and machine learning to predict cytomegalovirus infection status.

The paper as a whole reports these results and caveats: The authors suggested that the approach could potentially be generalized to other disease states and immunological phenotypes. In both the original and validation cohorts, the classifier was reported to diagnose cytomegalovirus status with high specificity and sensitivity. A later analysis lacked HLA typing for the validation cohort, so it scored co-occurrence in that cohort across all 120 or so repertoires. While some public TCRs were present in many individuals, most TCR sequences turned up only very rarely across donors. In vitro tests confirmed that a few of the cytomegalovirus-associated TCR beta chains recognize cytomegalovirus antigens. Subsequent analysis determined that TCRs grouped into clusters in the first cohort also showed a tendency toward co-occurrence across the roughly 120 validation repertoires, and about 93% of cluster scores exceeded 0. The study gave a list of 150 to 200 TCR beta chains associated with cytomegalovirus.

The donors belonged to the validation cohort of about 130 subjects, which was separate from the roughly 670-subject first cohort. Library method: the immunoSEQ multiplex PCR assay. Concerning the study's data processing: To diagnose cytomegalovirus status from the catalog of TCR beta chain sequences, a statistical classification framework was built. TCRdb mirrors the immuneACCESS table, restricted to in-frame sequences. Some clones are absent from its copies; in checked studies, under half trace to an unresolved V gene, and the reason for the others is unknown. The V and J calls and clone size are taken from that table; D and trimming were inferred from the DNA. The sample data list around 230,000 clones, and approximately 84% of these were observed just once. The ten biggest clones cover 1.2% of the sample. The CDR3 sequence holds 13 residues, the cysteine and phenylalanine included. Just the 39-base CDR3 DNA is kept, in frame starting at base 1. CDR1 and CDR2, looked up from the germline V gene (reference sequence), are LNHNV and YYDKDF. V and J lose 0 bases and 3 bases, and a span of 6 bases separates them.

The sequence was obtained from a woman between 25 and 40 years old in good health and CMV-seropositive. Sequencing was performed on PBMCs. Recombination linked TRBV15 to TRBJ2-7; no D segment can be confidently identified. The nucleotides are TGTGCCACCAGCAGAGATCGGTTCTACGAGCAGTACTTC. Protein translation: CATSRDRFYEQYF.